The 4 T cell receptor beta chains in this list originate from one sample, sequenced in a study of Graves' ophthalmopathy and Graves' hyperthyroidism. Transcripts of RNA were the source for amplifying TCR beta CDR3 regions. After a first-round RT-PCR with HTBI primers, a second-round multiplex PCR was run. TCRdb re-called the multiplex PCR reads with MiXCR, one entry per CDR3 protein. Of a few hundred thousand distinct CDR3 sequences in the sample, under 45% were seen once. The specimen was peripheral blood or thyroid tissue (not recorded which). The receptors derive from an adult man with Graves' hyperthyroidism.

The CDR3 DNA sequence: TGTGCCAGCAGTGAAAAAACAGGGTTATTGCAGTACTTC. Translation: CASSEKTGLLQYF. The chain employs TRBV2 and TRBJ2-5, with a weak D call TRBD1 (6 bases). Germline loops: CDR1 SNHLY, CDR2 FYNNEI. V was trimmed by 2 bases and J by 11 bases, leaving 15 bases between them. The CDR3 extends over 13 amino acids. Combining the CDR3 with reference TRBV2 and TRBJ2-5 gives the whole variable domain EPEVTQTPSHQVTQMGQEVILRCVPISNHLYFYWYRQILGQKVEFLVSFYNNEISEKSEIFDDQFSVERPDGSNFTLKIRSTKLEDSAMYFCASSEKTGLLQYFGPGTRLLVL.

CDR3 coding DNA: TGCGCCAGCAGCACTGGACTAGCGGGAGTGAGCGATGAGCAGTACTTC. Encoded protein: CASSTGLAGVSDEQYF. The rearrangement joins TRBV5-1 to TRBJ2-7, with 13 bases that match TRBD2. V trimming: 4 bases; J trimming: 7 bases; junction bases outside the gene matches: 11. The CDR3 totals 16 residues. The V gene's germline CDR1 is SGHRS and CDR2 YFSETQ.

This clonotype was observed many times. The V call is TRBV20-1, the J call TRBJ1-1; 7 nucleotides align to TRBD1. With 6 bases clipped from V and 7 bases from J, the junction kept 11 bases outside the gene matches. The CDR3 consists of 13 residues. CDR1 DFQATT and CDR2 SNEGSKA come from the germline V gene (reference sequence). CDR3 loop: CSAEGTDSVEAFF. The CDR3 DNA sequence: TGCAGTGCGGAAGGGACAGATTCAGTTGAAGCTTTCTTT.

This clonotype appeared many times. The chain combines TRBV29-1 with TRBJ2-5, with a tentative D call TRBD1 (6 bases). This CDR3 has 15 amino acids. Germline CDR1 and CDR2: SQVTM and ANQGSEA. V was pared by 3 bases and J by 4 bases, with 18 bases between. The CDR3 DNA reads TGCAGCGTTGAGGGGCCAGGGGAGAGCGGAGAGACCCAGTACTTC. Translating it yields CSVEGPGESGETQYF.